The 24 T cell receptor beta chains listed next were all sequenced from one sample in a study of shared clonotypes between healthy human individuals. Generated by immunoSEQ multiplex PCR, the TCRdb table keeps only in-frame clones and is missing some. The sample includes more than 500,000 clones, 95% to 97% seen only once; the top ten take about 0.059%. The sequenced material came from naive CD4+ T cells sorted from blood. Subset specified: CD45RA+ positively selected. These receptors were obtained from a woman aged 25 to 45 in good health.

The CDR3 region is CASSPLGTDFYEQYF. The CDR3 DNA is TGTGCCAGCAGCCCTCTCGGGACGGATTTCTACGAGCAGTACTTC. J is TRBJ2-7 and V is TRBV9; either TRBD1 or TRBD2 may fit D (5 bases each). The CDR3 spans 15 residues. In germline, CDR1 is SGDLS, CDR2 YYNGEE. With 4 bases removed from V and 3 bases from J, the gap between germline ends came to 17 bases.

J is TRBJ2-5 and V is TRBV10-1; 8 positions agree with TRBD1. Per germline, CDR1 WNHNN and CDR2 SYGVQD (reference sequence). The CDR3 loop spans 14 amino acids. V shed 5 bases, J shed 2 bases, and the junction held 4 bases outside the gene matches. The CDR3 is CASSTGQGQETQYF. CDR3 in DNA: TGCGCCAGCAGTACAGGACAGGGACAAGAGACCCAGTACTTC.

J is TRBJ1-5 and V is TRBV19; 8 bases are a match to TRBD1. The CDR3 covers 14 residues. V dropped 3 bases and J dropped 5; count of bases not matched to a gene: 3. CDR1 and CDR2 (germline): LNHDA, SQIVND (reference sequence). CDR3 sequence (DNA): TGTGCCAGTAGTATTCAGGGGGCATATCAGCCCCAGCATTTT. Translation gives CASSIQGAYQPQHF.

J is TRBJ2-5 and V is TRBV28; tentatively, D is TRBD2 (7 bases). The J call may be mistaken, given a closer DNA end match to TRBJ2-7. The CDR3 is 18 residues long. From germline, CDR1 is MDHEN and CDR2 SYDVKM. CDR3 in DNA: TGTGCCAGCAGTTTATTGGGCGGGGGCACTAGCGTTTTAGCCGAGCAGTACTTC. This translates into CASSLLGGGTSVLAEQYF.

V usage is TRBV30 and J usage is TRBJ2-3; 12 nucleotides match TRBD2. The CDR3 covers 16 residues. The trim removed 1 base at V and 6 bases at J, leaving 8 bases unmatched. The germline CDR1 and CDR2 sequences are GTSNPN and SVGIG (reference sequence). The CDR3 protein is CAWSAGLAGMSDTQYF. The DNA for the CDR3 is TGTGCCTGGAGTGCAGGACTAGCGGGAATGTCGGATACGCAGTATTTT. The full variable domain, completed using reference TRBV30 and TRBJ2-3, is SQTIHQWPATLVQPVGSPLSLECTVEGTSNPNLYWYRQAAGRGLQLLFYSVGIGQISSEVPQNLSASRPQDRQFILSSKKLLLSDSGFYLCAWSAGLAGMSDTQYFGPGTRLTVL.

V gene TRBV28 combines with J gene TRBJ1-2; D is possibly TRBD1 (6 bases). Trimming removed 2 bases at V and 4 bases at J, with 11 bases between. The CDR3 loop spans 14 amino acids. Germline CDR1 reads MDHEN; CDR2 reads SYDVKM. The CDR3 DNA reads TGTGCCAGCAGTTTACGGACAGCGACCTATGGCTACACCTTC. Residues: CASSLRTATYGYTF.

This clone was observed a single time. V is TRBV7-2 and J is TRBJ2-1; a possible D gene is TRBD2 (6 bases). The germline gives CDR1 SGHTA, CDR2 FQGNSA. The CDR3 spans 15 residues. V gave up 4 bases and J gave up 2 bases, with 12 bases separating them. CDR3 DNA sequence: TGTGCCAGCAGCTCCCTGACTAGACCCTACAATGAGCAGTTCTTC. This translates into CASSSLTRPYNEQFF.

This chain links TRBV18 with TRBJ2-7; D is possibly TRBD2 (6 bases). This CDR3 has 14 residues. Germline CDR1 reads KGHSH; CDR2 reads LQKENI. Trimming stripped 5 bases from V and 6 bases from J, with 17 bases between. The CDR3 spells CASSTDPPGSEQYF. CDR3 DNA sequence: TGTGCCAGCTCAACAGATCCCCCCGGGAGCGAGCAGTACTTC.

This sequence joins TRBV6-1 and TRBJ1-2, with a tentative D call TRBD1 (6 bases). This CDR3 comprises 12 residues. CDR1 MNHNS and CDR2 SASEGT come from the germline V gene. V lost 10 bases to trimming and J lost 2 bases, with 11 bases between them. This chain's CDR3 is CATKTGNYGYTF. CDR3 DNA sequence: TGTGCCACTAAAACAGGGAACTATGGCTACACCTTC.

This chain connects TRBV19 to TRBJ1-1; no firm D call. Trimming took off 3 bases at V and 3 bases at J, with 8 bases between the two ends. The CDR3 sequence is 13 residues long. The germline V gene encodes CDR1 LNHDA and CDR2 SQIVND (reference sequence). The CDR3 protein is CASSMLRDTEAFF. For the CDR3, the DNA is TGTGCCAGTAGTATGTTGCGGGACACTGAAGCTTTCTTT.

The chain carries TRBV19 and TRBJ1-5, with D perhaps TRBD1 (5 bases). The CDR3 is 13 residues long. Trimming cost V 5 bases and J 7 bases, with 12 bases left between them. Germline values: CDR1 LNHDA, CDR2 SQIVND (reference sequence). The CDR3 region has the DNA TGTGCCAGTAGTCAAGAGGCAGGGCAGCCCCAGCATTTT. It yields the protein CASSQEAGQPQHF.

This chain connects TRBV19 to TRBJ1-4; D unclear. This CDR3 region has 14 residues. V lost 4 bases to trimming and J lost 0 bases, with 6 bases between them. Germline V lookup: CDR1 LNHDA, CDR2 SQIVND (reference sequence). The CDR3 sequence is CASSTVTTNEKLFF. The CDR3 nucleotides read TGTGCCAGTAGTACGGTTACAACTAATGAAAAACTGTTTTTT.

V is TRBV6-4 and J is TRBJ2-2; 8 nucleotides align to TRBD1. The V gene end was trimmed by 1 base and the J gene end by 15 bases; junction bases not matched to a gene: 4. This CDR3 region has 12 residues. The V gene's germline CDR1 is MRHNA and CDR2 SNTAGT. The CDR3 is CASSDWTGTMFF. CDR3 DNA: TGTGCCAGCAGTGACTGGACAGGGACGATGTTTTTT.

This rearrangement joins TRBV11-3 to TRBJ2-2; 11 nucleotides line up with TRBD1. The CDR3 is 17 amino acids. Per the germline V gene, CDR1 is SGHNT and CDR2 is YENEEA. Trimming removed 5 bases from V and 4 bases from J; junction bases left unmatched: 9. CDR3 DNA: TGTGCCAGCAGCGCCGAGGACAGGGGGCAGAGCACCGGGGAGCTGTTTTTT. Encoded protein: CASSAEDRGQSTGELFF.

J is TRBJ2-7 and V is TRBV11-1; TRBD1 is a possible D gene (6 bases). V lost 5 bases and J lost 1, with 12 bases in between. Germline V gene lookup returns CDR1 SGHAT and CDR2 FQDESV (reference sequence). The CDR3 has 14 amino acids. CDR3 nucleotides: TGTGCCAGCAGCCTCGGGACACTTTCCTACGAGCAGTACTTC. It yields the protein CASSLGTLSYEQYF.

As to this clone: Distinct nucleotide sequences in the sample also encode this CDR3. V and J are TRBV10-3 and TRBJ1-5; a possible D gene is TRBD1 (5 bases). The V gene's germline CDR1 is ENHRY and CDR2 SYGVKD. The CDR3 length is 14 residues. V lost 3 bases to trimming and J lost 0 bases, with 6 bases between them. The CDR3 region is CAISDRVSNQPQHF. In DNA form, the CDR3 reads TGTGCCATCAGTGACAGGGTTAGCAATCAGCCCCAGCATTTT.

J is TRBJ2-5 and V is TRBV9; weak D call: TRBD2 (6 bases). Trimming removed 0 bases from V and 5 bases from J, with 11 bases in between. Germline V lookup: CDR1 SGDLS, CDR2 YYNGEE. The CDR3 runs 14 residues. The CDR3 nucleotides read TGTGCCAGCAGCGTAGCGGGAGTGGAGGAGACCCAGTACTTC. Protein sequence: CASSVAGVEETQYF. The full variable domain, in which reference TRBV9 and TRBJ2-5 provide the parts outside the CDR3, is DSGVTQTPKHLITATGQRVTLRCSPRSGDLSVYWYQQSLDQGLQFLIQYYNGEERAKGNILERFSAQQFPDLHSELNLSSLELGDSALYFCASSVAGVEETQYFGPGTRLLVL.

The V call is TRBV27, the J call TRBJ2-7; 10 nucleotides match TRBD2. The CDR3 sequence is 17 residues long. CDR1 and CDR2 (germline): MNHEY, SMNVEV (reference sequence). Unmatched junction bases numbered 12, after V lost 5 bases and J lost 2 bases. In nucleotides, the CDR3 is TGTGCCAGCAGTCCTCGGACTAGCGGCGACTGGACCTACGAGCAGTACTTC. This sequence encodes CASSPRTSGDWTYEQYF.

This chain uses TRBV28 with TRBJ2-7; D possibly corresponds to TRBD2 (5 bases). Germline V gives CDR1 MDHEN, CDR2 SYDVKM. This CDR3 is built from 14 residues. V lost 6 bases, J lost 7 bases, and 19 bases lay in between. CDR3 amino acids: CASSKTTTRFEQYF. The CDR3 DNA reads TGTGCCAGCAGCAAGACTACGACCCGTTTTGAGCAGTACTTC.

This chain connects TRBV5-1 to TRBJ1-3; 7 bases match TRBD1. The CDR3 contains 14 residues. V was pared by 2 bases and J by 2 bases, with 1 base of the junction left unmatched. Germline CDR1 and CDR2: SGHRS and YFSETQ. The CDR3 DNA sequence: TGCGCCAGCAGCTTCGGGACAGCTGGAAACACCATATATTTT. As protein: CASSFGTAGNTIYF.

The chain joins TRBV28 to TRBJ1-4; no definite D call. The CDR3 extends over 15 amino acids. Trimming took off 8 bases at V and 0 bases at J, with 13 bases between the two ends. Germline V gene data show CDR1 as MDHEN and CDR2 as SYDVKM. The CDR3 loop reads CASRAGDPTNEKLFF. In nucleotides, the CDR3 is TGTGCCAGCCGAGCAGGCGACCCAACTAATGAAAAACTGTTTTTT.

The chain carries TRBV7-8 and TRBJ2-1; tentative D call: TRBD2 (6 bases). The CDR3 is made up of 16 amino acids. Germline assignment: CDR1 SGHVS and CDR2 FQNEAQ. V lost 2 bases and J 0 bases, leaving 11 bases between the germline ends. Written as DNA, the CDR3 is TGTGCCAGCAGCTTAAGGGACTCAAGCTCCTACAATGAGCAGTTCTTC. This codes for CASSLRDSSSYNEQFF.

This sequence joins TRBV27 and TRBJ1-4, with D hard to call. Germline loops: CDR1 MNHEY, CDR2 SMNVEV (reference sequence). The CDR3 spans 15 residues. V lost 2 bases, J lost 8 bases, and 15 bases lay in between. The CDR3 DNA reads as TGTGCCAGCAGTTTACCAACCCACGAGGTCGAAAAACTGTTTTTT. Its protein product is CASSLPTHEVEKLFF. The entire variable domain, with the rest obtained from reference TRBV27 and TRBJ1-4, is as follows: EAQVTQNPRYLITVTGKKLTVTCSQNMNHEYMSWYRQDPGLGLRQIYYSMNVEVTDKGDVPEGYKVSRKEKRNFPLILESPSPNQTSLYFCASSLPTHEVEKLFFGSGTQLSVL.

The chain uses TRBV5-1 and TRBJ2-5; TRBD2 aligns across 11 bases. This CDR3 region has 19 residues. Germline CDR1 SGHRS, CDR2 YFSETQ. Losses at the gene ends were 1 base for V and 2 bases for J; bases not matched to a gene: 13. CDR3 bases: TGCGCCAGCAGCTTGACCTATCGACTAGCGGGAAGTGGGCAAGAGACCCAGTACTTC. It codes for CASSLTYRLAGSGQETQYF. Variable domain in full (rest from reference TRBV5-1 and TRBJ2-5): KAGVTQTPRYLIKTRGQQVTLSCSPISGHRSVSWYQQTPGQGLQFLFEYFSETQRNKGNFPGRFSGRQFSNSRSEMNVSTLELGDSALYLCASSLTYRLAGSGQETQYFGPGTRLLVL.